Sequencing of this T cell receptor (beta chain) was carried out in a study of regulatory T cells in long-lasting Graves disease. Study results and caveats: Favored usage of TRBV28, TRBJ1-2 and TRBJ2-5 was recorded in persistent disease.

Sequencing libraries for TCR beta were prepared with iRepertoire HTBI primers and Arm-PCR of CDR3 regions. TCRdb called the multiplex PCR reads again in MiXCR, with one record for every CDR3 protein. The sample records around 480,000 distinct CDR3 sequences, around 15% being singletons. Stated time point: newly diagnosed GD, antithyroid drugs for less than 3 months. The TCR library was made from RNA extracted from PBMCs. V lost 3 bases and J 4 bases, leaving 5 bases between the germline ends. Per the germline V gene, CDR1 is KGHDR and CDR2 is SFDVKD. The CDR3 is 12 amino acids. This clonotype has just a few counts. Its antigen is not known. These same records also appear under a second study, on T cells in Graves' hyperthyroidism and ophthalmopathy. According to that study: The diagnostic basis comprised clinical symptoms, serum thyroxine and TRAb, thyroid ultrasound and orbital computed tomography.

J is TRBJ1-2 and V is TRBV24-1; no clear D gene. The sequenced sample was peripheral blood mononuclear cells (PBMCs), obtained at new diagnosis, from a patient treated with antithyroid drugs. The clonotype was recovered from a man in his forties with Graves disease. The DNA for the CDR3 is TGTGCCACCAGTGATCGGACCTATGGCTACACCTTC. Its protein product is CATSDRTYGYTF.